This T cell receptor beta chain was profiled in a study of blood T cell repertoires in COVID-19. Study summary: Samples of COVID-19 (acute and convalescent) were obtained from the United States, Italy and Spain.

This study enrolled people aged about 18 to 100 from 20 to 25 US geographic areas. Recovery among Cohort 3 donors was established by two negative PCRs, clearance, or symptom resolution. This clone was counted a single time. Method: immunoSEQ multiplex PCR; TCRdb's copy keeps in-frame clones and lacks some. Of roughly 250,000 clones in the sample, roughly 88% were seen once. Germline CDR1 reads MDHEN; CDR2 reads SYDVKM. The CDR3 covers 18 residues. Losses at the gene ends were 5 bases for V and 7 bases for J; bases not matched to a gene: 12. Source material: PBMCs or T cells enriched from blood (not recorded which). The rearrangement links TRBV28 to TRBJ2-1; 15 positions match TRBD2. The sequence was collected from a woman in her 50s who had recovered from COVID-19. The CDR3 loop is CASSAPLGTSGRMNEQFF. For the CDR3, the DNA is TGTGCCAGCAGTGCCCCCCTCGGGACTAGCGGGAGGATGAATGAGCAGTTCTTC. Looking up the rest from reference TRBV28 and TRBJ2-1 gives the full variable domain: DVKVTQSSRYLVKRTGEKVFLECVQDMDHENMFWYRQDPGLGLRLIYFSYDVKMKEKGDIPEGYSVSREKKERFSLILESASTNQTSMYLCASSAPLGTSGRMNEQFFGPGTRLTVL.